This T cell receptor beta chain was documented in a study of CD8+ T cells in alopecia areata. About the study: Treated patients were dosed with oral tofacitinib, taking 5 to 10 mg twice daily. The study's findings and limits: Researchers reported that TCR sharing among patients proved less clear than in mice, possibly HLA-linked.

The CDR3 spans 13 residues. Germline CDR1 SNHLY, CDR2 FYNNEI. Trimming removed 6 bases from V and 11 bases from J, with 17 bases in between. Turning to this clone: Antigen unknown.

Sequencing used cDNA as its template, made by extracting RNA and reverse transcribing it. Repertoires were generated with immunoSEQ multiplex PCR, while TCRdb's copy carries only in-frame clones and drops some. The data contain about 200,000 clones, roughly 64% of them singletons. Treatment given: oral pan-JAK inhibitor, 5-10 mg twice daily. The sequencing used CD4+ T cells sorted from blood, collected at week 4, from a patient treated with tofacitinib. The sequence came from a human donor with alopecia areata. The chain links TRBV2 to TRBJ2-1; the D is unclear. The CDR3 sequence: CASRTTSTMKQFF. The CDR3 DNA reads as TGTGCCAGCAGAACGACCAGTACAATGAAGCAGTTCTTC.